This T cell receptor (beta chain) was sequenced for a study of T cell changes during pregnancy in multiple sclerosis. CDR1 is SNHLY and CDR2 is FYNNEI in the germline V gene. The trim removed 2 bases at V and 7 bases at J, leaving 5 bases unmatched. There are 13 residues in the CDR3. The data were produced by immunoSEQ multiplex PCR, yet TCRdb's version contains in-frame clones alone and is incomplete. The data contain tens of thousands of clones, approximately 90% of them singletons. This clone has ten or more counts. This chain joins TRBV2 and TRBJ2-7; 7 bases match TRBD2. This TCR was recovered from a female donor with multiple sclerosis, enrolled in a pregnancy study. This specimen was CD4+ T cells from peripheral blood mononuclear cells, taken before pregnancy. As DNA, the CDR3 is TGTGCCAGCAGTGAATCCCCCGGGGGGGAGCAGTACTTC. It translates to CASSESPGGEQYF.